Presented here are 5 T cell receptor beta chains from one specimen sequenced in a study of blood T cell repertoires in COVID-19. Using immunoSEQ multiplex PCR, the repertoire was profiled, and TCRdb retains in-frame clones only, with some absent. Of approximately 300,000 clones listed, 80% to 90% are singletons. The material sequenced was PBMCs or T cells enriched from blood (not recorded which). These receptor sequences come from a woman aged 30 to 39 who had recovered from COVID-19.

V is TRBV5-4 and J is TRBJ2-5; 10 nucleotides line up with TRBD2. The V segment lost 1 base and the J segment 5 bases; nucleotides outside the gene matches: 11. Looked up from germline, CDR1 is SGHNT and CDR2 is YYREEE (reference sequence). This CDR3 has 17 residues. This CDR3 is CASSLPALAGVGETQYF. The CDR3 region has the DNA TGTGCCAGCAGCTTGCCCGCGCTAGCGGGAGTGGGGGAGACCCAGTACTTC.

The chain uses TRBV28 and TRBJ1-2; 8 bases are a match to TRBD1. Germline V CDR1 and CDR2: MDHEN, SYDVKM. The CDR3 consists of 16 residues. The junction had 16 bases not matched to a gene; V was cut back by 5 bases and J by 8 bases. The CDR3 DNA reads as TGTGCCAGCAGTCTAAGGACAGGGTATAGTGCGGACGGCTACACCTTC. It specifies CASSLRTGYSADGYTF.

The chain combines TRBV28 with TRBJ1-2, with a tentative D call TRBD1 (5 bases). Germline values: CDR1 MDHEN, CDR2 SYDVKM. The CDR3 spans 13 residues. V gave up 3 bases and J gave up 4 bases, with 9 bases separating them. CDR3 amino acids: CASSFETAYGYTF. The CDR3 nucleotides read TGTGCCAGCAGTTTCGAGACAGCCTATGGCTACACCTTC.

V is TRBV11-2 and J is TRBJ1-1; 7 positions match TRBD1. The junction had 12 bases not matched to a gene; V was cut back by 5 bases and J by 6 bases. CDR1 SGHAT and CDR2 FQNNGV come from the germline V gene. This CDR3 contains 15 residues. CDR3 sequence reads: CASSLKGAGWSEAFF. The CDR3 DNA follows: TGTGCCAGCAGCCTGAAGGGGGCTGGTTGGTCTGAAGCTTTCTTT.

This clone has more than one count but fewer than ten. The gene calls are TRBV10-3 and TRBJ1-1, with D possibly matching TRBD1 (5 bases). The CDR3 covers 12 residues. Germline V gene sequence: CDR1 ENHRY, CDR2 SYGVKD. Trimming took 6 bases from V and 4 from J, leaving 9 bases between them. Written as DNA, the CDR3 is TGTGCCATCAGGGGGGAGGTCACTGAAGCTTTCTTT. Residues: CAIRGEVTEAFF.